This TCR beta chain was retrieved from a study of Graves' ophthalmopathy and Graves' hyperthyroidism. Hyperthyroidism was considered stable when no ophthalmopathy appeared within 18 months of follow-up. Aged 18 to 65, the patients with hyperthyroidism had under 2 months' duration and were newly diagnosed. None of the included patients had other autoimmune diseases, uncontrolled infections, pregnancy or lactation, as these led to exclusion. In this sample, this clonotype turned up many times. The antigen is unknown. TCR beta CDR3 regions were amplified from RNA transcripts. RT-PCR with HTBI primers came first, then second-round multiplex PCR. TCRdb called the multiplex PCR reads again in MiXCR, with one record for every CDR3 protein. The data hold about 380,000 distinct CDR3 sequences, with 15% observed a single time. V was pared by 6 bases and J by 1 base, with 8 bases of the junction left unmatched. This CDR3 has 17 amino acids.

Study-level points and caveats: A roughly 80% specificity and about 88% sensitivity were achieved by a 13-signature model that separated ophthalmopathy from stable hyperthyroidism.

Sequenced material: peripheral blood. The chain couples TRBV12-3 or TRBV12-4 to TRBJ1-6, with 8 bases aligning to TRBD1. The receptor was derived from a young woman with stable Graves' hyperthyroidism. CDR3 nucleotide sequence: TGTGCCAGCAGGGGGCTGCAGGGGGCGTCCTATAATTCACCCCTCCACTTT. This sequence encodes CASRGLQGASYNSPLHF.